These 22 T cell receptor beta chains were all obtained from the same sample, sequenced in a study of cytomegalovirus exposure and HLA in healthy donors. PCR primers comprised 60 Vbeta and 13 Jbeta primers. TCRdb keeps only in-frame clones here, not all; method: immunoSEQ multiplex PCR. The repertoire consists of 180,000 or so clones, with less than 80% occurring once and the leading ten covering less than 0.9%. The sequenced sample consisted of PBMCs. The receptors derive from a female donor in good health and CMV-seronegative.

The CDR3: CASSDGRMGYGYTF. The CDR3, as DNA: TGCGCCAGCAGCGACGGGAGGATGGGCTATGGCTACACCTTC. The chain recombines TRBV5-1 with TRBJ1-2; D unresolved. There are 14 residues in the CDR3. The germline V gene encodes CDR1 SGHRS and CDR2 YFSETQ. The germline V and J ends were trimmed by 4 bases and 4 bases, with 14 bases remaining between them.

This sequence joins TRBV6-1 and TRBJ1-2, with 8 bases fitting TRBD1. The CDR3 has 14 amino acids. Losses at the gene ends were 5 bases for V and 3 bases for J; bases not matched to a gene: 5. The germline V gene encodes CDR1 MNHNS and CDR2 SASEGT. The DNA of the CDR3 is TGTGCCAGCAGTAGACAGGGGAAAGACTATGGCTACACCTTC. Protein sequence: CASSRQGKDYGYTF.

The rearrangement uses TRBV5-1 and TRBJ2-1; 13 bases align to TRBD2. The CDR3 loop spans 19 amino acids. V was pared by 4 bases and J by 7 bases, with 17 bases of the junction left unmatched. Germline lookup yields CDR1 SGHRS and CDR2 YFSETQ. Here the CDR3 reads CASSQLLTTSGRTQNEQFF. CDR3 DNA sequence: TGCGCCAGCAGCCAATTACTCACGACTAGCGGGAGGACTCAAAATGAGCAGTTCTTC.

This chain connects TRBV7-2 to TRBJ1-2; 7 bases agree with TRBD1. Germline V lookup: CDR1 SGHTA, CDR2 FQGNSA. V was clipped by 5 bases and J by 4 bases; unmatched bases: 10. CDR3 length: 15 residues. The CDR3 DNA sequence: TGTGCCAGCAGCCCCCGCACAGGGGATGTCTATGGCTACACCTTC. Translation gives CASSPRTGDVYGYTF.

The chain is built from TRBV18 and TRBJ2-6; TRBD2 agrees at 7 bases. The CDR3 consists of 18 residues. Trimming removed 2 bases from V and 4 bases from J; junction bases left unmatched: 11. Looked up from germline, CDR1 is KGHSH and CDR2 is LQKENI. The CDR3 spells CASSPTGGNLGGANVLTF. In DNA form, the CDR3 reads TGTGCCAGCTCACCAACGGGGGGAAATTTAGGCGGGGCCAACGTCCTGACTTTC.

In DNA, the CDR3 is TGTGCCAGCAGTGTTTTCGGCAGGCAAGAGACCCAGTACTTC. Residues: CASSVFGRQETQYF. The chain couples TRBV6-1 to TRBJ2-5; D unresolved. Trimming removed 4 bases from V and 2 bases from J, with 11 bases in between. This CDR3 is built from 14 residues. Germline CDR1 reads MNHNS; CDR2 reads SASEGT.

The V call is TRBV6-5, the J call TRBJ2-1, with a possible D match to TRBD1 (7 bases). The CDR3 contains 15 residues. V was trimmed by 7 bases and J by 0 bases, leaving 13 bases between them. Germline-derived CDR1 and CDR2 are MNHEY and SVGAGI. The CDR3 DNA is TGTGCCAGCAAGGGCGGGACAGACTCCTACAATGAGCAGTTCTTC. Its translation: CASKGGTDSYNEQFF.

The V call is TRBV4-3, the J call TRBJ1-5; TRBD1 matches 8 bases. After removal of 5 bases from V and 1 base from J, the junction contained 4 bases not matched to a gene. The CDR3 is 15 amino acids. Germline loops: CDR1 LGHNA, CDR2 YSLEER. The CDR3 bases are TGCGCCAGCAGCAATCACAGGGGGAGCAATCAGCCCCAGCATTTT. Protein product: CASSNHRGSNQPQHF.

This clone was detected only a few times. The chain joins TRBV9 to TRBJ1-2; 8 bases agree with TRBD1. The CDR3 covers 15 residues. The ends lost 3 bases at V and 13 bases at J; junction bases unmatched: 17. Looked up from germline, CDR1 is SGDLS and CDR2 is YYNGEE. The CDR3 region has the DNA TGTGCCAGCAGCGGTACCTTACCGGGACAGGACATACTCACCTTC. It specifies CASSGTLPGQDILTF.

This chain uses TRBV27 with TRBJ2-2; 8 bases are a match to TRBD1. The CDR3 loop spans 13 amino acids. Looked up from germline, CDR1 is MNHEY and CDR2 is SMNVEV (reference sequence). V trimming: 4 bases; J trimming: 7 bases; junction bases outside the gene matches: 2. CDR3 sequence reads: CASSSTGGGELFF. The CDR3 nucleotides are TGTGCCAGCAGTTCTACAGGGGGCGGGGAGCTGTTTTTT.

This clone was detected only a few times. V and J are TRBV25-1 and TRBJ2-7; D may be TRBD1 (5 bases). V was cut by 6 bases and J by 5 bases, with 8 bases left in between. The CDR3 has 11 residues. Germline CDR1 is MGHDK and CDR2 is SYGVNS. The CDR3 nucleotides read TGTGCCAGCAGGAGCAGGGACGAGCAGTACTTC. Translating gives CASRSRDEQYF.

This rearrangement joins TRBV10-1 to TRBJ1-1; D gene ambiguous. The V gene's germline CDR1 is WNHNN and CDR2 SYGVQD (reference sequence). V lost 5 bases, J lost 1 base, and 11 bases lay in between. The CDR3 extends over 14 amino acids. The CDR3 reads CASSTEWPNTEAFF. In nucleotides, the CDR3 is TGCGCCAGCAGTACGGAGTGGCCGAACACTGAAGCTTTCTTT.

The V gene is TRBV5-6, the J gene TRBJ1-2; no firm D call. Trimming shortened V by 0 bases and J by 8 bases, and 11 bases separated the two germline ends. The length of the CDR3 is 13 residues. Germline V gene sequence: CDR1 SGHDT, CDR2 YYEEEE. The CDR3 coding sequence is TGTGCCAGCAGCTTGGAGCCAGGTCGGGGCTACACCTTC. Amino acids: CASSLEPGRGYTF.

The CDR3 coding sequence is TGTGCCATCAGTGAGGAGCAAACAGGGTCCTCTGGCTACACCTTC. As protein: CAISEEQTGSSGYTF. This chain uses TRBV10-3 with TRBJ1-2; D may be TRBD1 (6 bases). Trimming removed 2 bases from V and 7 bases from J, with 17 bases in between. Germline V gene data show CDR1 as ENHRY and CDR2 as SYGVKD. CDR3 length: 15 amino acids.

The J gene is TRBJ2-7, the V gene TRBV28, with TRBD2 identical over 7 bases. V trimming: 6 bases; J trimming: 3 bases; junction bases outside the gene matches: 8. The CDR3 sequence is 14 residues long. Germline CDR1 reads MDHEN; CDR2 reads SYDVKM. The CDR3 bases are TGTGCCAGCAGATCCCCCGGGGGGAGCTACGAGCAGTACTTC. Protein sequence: CASRSPGGSYEQYF.

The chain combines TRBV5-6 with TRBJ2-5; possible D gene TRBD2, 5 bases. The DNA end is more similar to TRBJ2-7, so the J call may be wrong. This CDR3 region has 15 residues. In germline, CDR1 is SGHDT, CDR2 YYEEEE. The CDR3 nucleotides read TGTGCCAGCAGCCCTTATGTCCGGGGAGTTAACGAGCAGTACTTC. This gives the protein CASSPYVRGVNEQYF.

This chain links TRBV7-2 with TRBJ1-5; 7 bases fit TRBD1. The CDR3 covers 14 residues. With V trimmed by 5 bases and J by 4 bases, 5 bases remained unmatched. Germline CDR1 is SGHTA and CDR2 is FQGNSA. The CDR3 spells CASSPGQANQPQHF. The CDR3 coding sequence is TGTGCCAGCAGCCCCGGACAGGCTAATCAGCCCCAGCATTTT.

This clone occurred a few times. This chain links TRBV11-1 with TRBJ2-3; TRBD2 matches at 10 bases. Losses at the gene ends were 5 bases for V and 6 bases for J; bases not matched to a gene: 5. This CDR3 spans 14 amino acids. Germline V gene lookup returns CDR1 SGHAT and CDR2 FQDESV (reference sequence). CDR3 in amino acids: CASSPLAGMDTQYF. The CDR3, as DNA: TGTGCCAGCAGCCCACTAGCGGGAATGGATACGCAGTATTTT.

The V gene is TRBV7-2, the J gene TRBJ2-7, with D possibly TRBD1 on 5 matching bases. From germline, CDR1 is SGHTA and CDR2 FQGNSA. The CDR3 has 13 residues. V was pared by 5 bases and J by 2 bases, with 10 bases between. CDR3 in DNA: TGTGCCAGCAGCCGGCAGGGCCCCTACGAGCAGTACTTC. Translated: CASSRQGPYEQYF.

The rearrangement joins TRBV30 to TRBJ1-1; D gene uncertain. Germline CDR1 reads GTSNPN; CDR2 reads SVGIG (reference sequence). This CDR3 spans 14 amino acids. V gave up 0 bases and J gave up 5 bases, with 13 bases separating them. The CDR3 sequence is CAWSVPWQNTEAFF. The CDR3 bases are TGTGCCTGGAGTGTGCCGTGGCAGAATACTGAAGCTTTCTTT. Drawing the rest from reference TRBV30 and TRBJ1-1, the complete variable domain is SQTIHQWPATLVQPVGSPLSLECTVEGTSNPNLYWYRQAAGRGLQLLFYSVGIGQISSEVPQNLSASRPQDRQFILSSKKLLLSDSGFYLCAWSVPWQNTEAFFGQGTRLTVV.

The CDR3 coding sequence is TGTGCCACCAGCAGAGTACAGGGTTTGGGGCAGTACTTC. Encoded protein: CATSRVQGLGQYF. The chain is built from TRBV15 and TRBJ2-7; a weak D match, TRBD1 (6 bases). This CDR3 region has 13 residues. Trimming cost V 1 base and J 9 bases, with 13 bases left between them. Germline V gene sequence: CDR1 LNHNV, CDR2 YYDKDF (reference sequence).

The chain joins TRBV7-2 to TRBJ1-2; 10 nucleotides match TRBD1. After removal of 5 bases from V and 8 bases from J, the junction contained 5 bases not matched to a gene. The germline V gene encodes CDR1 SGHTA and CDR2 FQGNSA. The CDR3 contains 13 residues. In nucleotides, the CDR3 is TGTGCCAGCAGCGATAGACAGGGGGCCGGCTACACCTTC. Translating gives CASSDRQGAGYTF.